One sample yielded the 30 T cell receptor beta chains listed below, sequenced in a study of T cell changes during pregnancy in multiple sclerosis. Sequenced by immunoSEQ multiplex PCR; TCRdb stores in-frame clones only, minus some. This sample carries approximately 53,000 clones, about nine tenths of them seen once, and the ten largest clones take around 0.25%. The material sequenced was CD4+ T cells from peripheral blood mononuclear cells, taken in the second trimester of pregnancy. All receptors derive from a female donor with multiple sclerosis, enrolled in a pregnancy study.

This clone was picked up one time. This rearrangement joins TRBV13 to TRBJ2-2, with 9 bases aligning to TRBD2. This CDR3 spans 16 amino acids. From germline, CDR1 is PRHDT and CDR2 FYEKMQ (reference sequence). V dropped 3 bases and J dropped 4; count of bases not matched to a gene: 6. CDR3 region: CASSLSGTSPTGELFF. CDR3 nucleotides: TGTGCCAGCAGCTTGTCCGGGACTAGCCCCACCGGGGAGCTGTTTTTT.

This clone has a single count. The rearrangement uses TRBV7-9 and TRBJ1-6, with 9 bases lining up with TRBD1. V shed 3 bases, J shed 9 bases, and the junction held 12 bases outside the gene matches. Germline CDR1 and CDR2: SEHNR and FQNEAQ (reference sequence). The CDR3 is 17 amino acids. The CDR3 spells CASSLEPAQGAGSPLHF. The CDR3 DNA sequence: TGTGCCAGCAGCTTGGAACCCGCACAGGGGGCTGGTTCACCCCTCCACTTT.

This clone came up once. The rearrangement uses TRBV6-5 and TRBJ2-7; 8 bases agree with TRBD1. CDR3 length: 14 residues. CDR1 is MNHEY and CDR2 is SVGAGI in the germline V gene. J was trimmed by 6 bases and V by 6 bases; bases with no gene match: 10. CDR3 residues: CASRNKDRGREQYF. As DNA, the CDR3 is TGTGCCAGCAGAAATAAAGACAGGGGTCGCGAGCAGTACTTC.

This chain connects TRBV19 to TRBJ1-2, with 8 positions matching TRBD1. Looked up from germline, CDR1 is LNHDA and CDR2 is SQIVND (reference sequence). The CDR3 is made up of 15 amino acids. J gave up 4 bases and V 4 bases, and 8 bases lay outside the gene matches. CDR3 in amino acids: CASSTKSGGTYGYTF. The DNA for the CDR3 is TGTGCCAGTAGTACAAAATCAGGGGGCACCTATGGCTACACCTTC.

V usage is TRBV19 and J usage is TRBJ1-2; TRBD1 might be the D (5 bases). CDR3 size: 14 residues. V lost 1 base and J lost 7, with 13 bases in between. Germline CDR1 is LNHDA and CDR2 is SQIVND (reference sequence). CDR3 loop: CASSIGRAGIGYTF. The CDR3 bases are TGTGCCAGTAGTATAGGCAGGGCGGGGATTGGCTACACCTTC.

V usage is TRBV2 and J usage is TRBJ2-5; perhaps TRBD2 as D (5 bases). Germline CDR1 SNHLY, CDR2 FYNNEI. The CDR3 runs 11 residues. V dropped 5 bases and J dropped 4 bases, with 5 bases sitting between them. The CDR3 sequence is CASSRGETQYF. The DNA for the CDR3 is TGTGCCAGCAGTCGGGGAGAGACCCAGTACTTC. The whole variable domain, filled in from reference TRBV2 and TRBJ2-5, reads EPEVTQTPSHQVTQMGQEVILRCVPISNHLYFYWYRQILGQKVEFLVSFYNNEISEKSEIFDDQFSVERPDGSNFTLKIRSTKLEDSAMYFCASSRGETQYFGPGTRLLVL.

For the CDR3, the DNA is TGTGCCAGCAGCTCTACGTCCCCCAGTCCCACGACACCCCAGCATTTT. Its translation: CASSSTSPSPTTPQHF. The chain couples TRBV7-2 to TRBJ1-5; D gene uncertain. The CDR3 totals 16 residues. With 4 bases removed from V and 10 bases from J, the gap between germline ends came to 23 bases. Germline loops: CDR1 SGHTA, CDR2 FQGNSA.

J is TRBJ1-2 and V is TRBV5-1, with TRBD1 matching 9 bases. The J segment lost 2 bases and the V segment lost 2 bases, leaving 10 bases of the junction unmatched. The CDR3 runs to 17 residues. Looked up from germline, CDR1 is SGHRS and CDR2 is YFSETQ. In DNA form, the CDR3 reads TGCGCCAGCAGCTTTAGGGGACAGGGCACCTCGAACTATGGCTACACCTTC. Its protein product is CASSFRGQGTSNYGYTF.

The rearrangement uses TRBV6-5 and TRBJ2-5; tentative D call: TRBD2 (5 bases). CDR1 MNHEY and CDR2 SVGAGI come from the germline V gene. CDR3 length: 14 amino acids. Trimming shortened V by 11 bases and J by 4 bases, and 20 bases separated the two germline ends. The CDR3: CASAGWGAVETQYF. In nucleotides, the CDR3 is TGTGCCTCCGCAGGTTGGGGAGCAGTAGAGACCCAGTACTTC.

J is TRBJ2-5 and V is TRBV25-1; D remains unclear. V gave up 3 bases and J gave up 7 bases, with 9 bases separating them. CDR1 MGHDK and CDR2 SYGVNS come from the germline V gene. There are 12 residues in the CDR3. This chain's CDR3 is CASSEPIGTQYF. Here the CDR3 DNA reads TGTGCCAGCAGTGAGCCTATCGGGACCCAGTACTTC.

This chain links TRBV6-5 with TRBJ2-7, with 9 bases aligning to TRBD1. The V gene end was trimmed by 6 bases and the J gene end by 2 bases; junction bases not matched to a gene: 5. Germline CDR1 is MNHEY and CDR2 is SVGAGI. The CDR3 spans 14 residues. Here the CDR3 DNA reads TGTGCCAGCAGGCCTACAGGGGGCGCCTACGAGCAGTACTTC. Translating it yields CASRPTGGAYEQYF.

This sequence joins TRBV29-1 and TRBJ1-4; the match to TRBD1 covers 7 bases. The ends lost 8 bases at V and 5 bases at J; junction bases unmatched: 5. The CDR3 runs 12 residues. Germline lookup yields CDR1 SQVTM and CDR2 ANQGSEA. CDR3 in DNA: TGCAGCTCACGACAGGGCAATGAAAAACTGTTTTTT. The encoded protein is CSSRQGNEKLFF.

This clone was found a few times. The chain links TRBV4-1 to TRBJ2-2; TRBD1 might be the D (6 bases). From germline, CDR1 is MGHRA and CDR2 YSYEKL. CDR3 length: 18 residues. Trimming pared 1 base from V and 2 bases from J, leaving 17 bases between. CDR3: CASSQGVVGQFNTGELFF. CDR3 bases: TGCGCCAGCAGCCAAGGGGTCGTAGGACAGTTCAACACCGGGGAGCTGTTTTTT.

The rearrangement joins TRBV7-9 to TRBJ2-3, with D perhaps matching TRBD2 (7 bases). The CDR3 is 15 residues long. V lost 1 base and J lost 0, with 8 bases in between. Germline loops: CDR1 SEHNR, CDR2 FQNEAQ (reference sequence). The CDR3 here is CASSLEGGSTDTQYF. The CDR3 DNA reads TGTGCCAGCAGCTTAGAGGGGGGGAGCACAGATACGCAGTATTTT.

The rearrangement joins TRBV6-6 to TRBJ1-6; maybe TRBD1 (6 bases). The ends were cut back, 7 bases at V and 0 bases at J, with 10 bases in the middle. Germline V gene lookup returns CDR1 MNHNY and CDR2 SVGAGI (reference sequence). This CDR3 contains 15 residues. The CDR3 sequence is CASIPDSSYNSPLHF. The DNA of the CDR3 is TGTGCCAGCATCCCGGACAGCTCCTATAATTCACCCCTCCACTTT.

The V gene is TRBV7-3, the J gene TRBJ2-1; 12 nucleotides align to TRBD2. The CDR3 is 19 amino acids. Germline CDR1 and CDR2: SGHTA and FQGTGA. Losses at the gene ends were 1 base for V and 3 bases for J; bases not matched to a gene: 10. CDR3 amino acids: CASSLKGKTLAGGYNEQFF. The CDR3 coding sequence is TGTGCCAGCAGCTTAAAGGGAAAAACACTAGCGGGGGGCTACAATGAGCAGTTCTTC.

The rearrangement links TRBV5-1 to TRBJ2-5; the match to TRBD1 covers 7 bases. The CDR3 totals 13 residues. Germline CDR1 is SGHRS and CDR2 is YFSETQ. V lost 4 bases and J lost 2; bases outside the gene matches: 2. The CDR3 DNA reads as TGCGCCAGCAGCCGGGACAGTCAAGAGACCCAGTACTTC. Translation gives CASSRDSQETQYF.

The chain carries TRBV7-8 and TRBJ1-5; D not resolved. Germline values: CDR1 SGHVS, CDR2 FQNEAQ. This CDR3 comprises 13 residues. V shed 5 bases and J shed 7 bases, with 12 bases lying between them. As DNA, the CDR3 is TGTGCCAGCAGCCCCGGAGGTGCCCAGCCCCAGCATTTT. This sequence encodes CASSPGGAQPQHF.

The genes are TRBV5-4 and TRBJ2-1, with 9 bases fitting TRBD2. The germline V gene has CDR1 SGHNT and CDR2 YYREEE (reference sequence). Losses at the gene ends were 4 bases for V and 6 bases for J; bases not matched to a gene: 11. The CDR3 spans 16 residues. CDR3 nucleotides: TGTGCCAGCAGCCCCCATGCGGGGGGGCGGAGCAATGAGCAGTTCTTC. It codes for CASSPHAGGRSNEQFF.

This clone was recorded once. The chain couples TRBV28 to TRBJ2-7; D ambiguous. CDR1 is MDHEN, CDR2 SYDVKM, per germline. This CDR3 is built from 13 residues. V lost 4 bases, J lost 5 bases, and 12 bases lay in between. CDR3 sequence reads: CASSYLLPDEQYF. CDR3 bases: TGTGCCAGCAGTTATCTGCTCCCGGACGAGCAGTACTTC.

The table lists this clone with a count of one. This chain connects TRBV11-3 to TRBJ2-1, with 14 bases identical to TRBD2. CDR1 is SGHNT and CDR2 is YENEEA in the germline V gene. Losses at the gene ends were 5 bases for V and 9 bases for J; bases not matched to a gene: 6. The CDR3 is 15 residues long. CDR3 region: CASSPGLAGVREQFF. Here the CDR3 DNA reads TGTGCCAGCAGCCCGGGACTAGCGGGAGTTCGTGAGCAGTTCTTC. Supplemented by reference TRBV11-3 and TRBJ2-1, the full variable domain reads EAGVVQSPRYKIIEKKQPVAFWCNPISGHNTLYWYLQNLGQGPELLIRYENEEAVDDSQLPKDRFSAERLKGVDSTLKIQPAELGDSAVYLCASSPGLAGVREQFFGPGTRLTVL.

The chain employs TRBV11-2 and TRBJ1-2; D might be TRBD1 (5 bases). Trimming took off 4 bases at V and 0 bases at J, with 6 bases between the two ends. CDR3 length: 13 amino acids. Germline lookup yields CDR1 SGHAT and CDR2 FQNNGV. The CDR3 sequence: CASSWDSNYGYTF. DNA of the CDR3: TGTGCCAGCAGCTGGGACTCTAACTATGGCTACACCTTC.

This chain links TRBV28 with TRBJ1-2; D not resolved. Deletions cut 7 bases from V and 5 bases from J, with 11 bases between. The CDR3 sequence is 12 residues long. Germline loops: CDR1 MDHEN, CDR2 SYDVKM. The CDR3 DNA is TGTGCCAGCACTGCAACGGTTTATGGCTACACCTTC. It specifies CASTATVYGYTF.

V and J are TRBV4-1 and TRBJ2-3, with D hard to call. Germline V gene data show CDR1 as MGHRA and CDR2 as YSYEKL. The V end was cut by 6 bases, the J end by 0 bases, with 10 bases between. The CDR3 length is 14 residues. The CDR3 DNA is TGCGCCAGCAGAGCCGAATATAGCACAGATACGCAGTATTTT. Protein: CASRAEYSTDTQYF.

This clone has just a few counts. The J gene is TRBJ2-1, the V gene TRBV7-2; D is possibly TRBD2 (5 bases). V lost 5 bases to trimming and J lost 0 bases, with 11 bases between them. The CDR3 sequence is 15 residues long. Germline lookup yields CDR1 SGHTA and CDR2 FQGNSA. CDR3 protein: CASSPDSSSYNEQFF. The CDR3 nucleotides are TGTGCCAGCAGCCCGGACTCCAGCTCCTACAATGAGCAGTTCTTC.

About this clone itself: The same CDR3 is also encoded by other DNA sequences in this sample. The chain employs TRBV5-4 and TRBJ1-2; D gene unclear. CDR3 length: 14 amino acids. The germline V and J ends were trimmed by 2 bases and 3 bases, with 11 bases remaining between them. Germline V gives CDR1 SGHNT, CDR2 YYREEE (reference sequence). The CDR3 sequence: CASSLVTSDYGYTF. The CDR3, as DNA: TGTGCCAGCAGCTTAGTAACGTCGGACTATGGCTACACCTTC.

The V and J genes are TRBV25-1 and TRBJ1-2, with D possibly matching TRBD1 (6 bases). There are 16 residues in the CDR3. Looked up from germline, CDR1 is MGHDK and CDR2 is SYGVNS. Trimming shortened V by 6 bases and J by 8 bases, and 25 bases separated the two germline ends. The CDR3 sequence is CASRKGVGVQMEGYTF. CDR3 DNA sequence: TGTGCCAGCAGGAAGGGGGTTGGGGTACAGATGGAGGGCTACACCTTC.

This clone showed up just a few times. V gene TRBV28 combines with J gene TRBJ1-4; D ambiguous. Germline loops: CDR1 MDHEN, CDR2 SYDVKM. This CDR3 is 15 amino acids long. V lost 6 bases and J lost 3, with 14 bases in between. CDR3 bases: TGTGCCAGCAGATTTTTTGGGAGCGCTAATGAAAAACTGTTTTTT. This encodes CASRFFGSANEKLFF.

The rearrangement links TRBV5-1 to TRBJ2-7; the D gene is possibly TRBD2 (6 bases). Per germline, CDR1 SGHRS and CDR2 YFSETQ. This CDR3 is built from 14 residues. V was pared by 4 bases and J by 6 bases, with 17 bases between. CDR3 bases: TGCGCCAGCAGCCCCGGAGGGGCTTATGGCGAGCAGTACTTC. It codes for CASSPGGAYGEQYF.

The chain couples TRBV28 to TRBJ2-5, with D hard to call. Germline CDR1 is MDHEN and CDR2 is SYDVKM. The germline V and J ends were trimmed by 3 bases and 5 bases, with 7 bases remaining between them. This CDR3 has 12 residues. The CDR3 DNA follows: TGTGCCAGCAGTTTGAGGCGGGAGACCCAGTACTTC. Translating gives CASSLRRETQYF.